This T cell receptor beta chain was identified during a study of CD8 T cells in ankylosing spondylitis. Study-level points and caveats: What appeared characteristic of ankylosing spondylitis blood was a TCR beta motif of fewer than ten highly homologous variants. Disease-linked clones, CD8+, were relatively rare in peripheral blood. The study looked at matched synovial fluid samples from ankylosing spondylitis patients. Disease-linked clones were reported to be significantly enriched there.

Quantitative 5'-RACE with molecular barcodes generated TCR beta libraries. MiXCR, applied by TCRdb to the 5' RACE reads, yields one record per CDR3 protein. The sample records a few hundred thousand distinct CDR3 sequences, approximately 10% being singletons. CDR1 and CDR2 from the germline V gene are SGHAT and FQNNGV. Trimming left V 5 bases short and J 3 bases short, with 11 bases between. CDR3 length equals 14 residues. On this clonotype: Its antigen is unknown.

Sequenced: blood, either unsorted or a sorted T cell fraction (not recorded which). This TCR was sampled from a male donor with ankylosing spondylitis or in good health (not recorded which). This chain uses TRBV11-2 with TRBJ1-5; maybe TRBD1 (6 bases). CDR3 sequence (DNA): TGTGCCAGCAGCGCAGGACAGCCCAATCAGCCCCAGCATTTT. Translating gives CASSAGQPNQPQHF.